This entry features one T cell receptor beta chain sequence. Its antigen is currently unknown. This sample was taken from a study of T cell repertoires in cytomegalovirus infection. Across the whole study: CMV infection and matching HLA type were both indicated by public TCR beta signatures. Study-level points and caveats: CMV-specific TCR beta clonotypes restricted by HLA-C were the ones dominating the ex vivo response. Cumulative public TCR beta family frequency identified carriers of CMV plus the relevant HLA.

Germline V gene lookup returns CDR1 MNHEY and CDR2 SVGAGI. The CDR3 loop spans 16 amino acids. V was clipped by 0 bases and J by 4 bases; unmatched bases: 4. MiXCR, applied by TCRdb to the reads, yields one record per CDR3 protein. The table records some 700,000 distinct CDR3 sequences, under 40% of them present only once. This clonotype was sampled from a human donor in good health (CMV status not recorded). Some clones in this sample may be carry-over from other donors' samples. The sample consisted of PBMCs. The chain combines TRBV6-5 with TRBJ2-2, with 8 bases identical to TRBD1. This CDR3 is CASSYSRDRGTGELFF. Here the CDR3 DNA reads TGTGCCAGCAGTTACTCTCGCGACAGGGGCACCGGGGAGCTGTTTTTT.